The source of this T cell receptor beta chain is a study of PD-1 blockade in classical Hodgkin lymphoma. This clone has more than one count but fewer than ten. TCRdb's table, derived via immunoSEQ multiplex PCR, lists solely in-frame clones and lacks some. The repertoire holds fewer than 20,000 clones, with 60% to 85% as singletons. V lost 5 bases to trimming and J lost 7 bases, with 14 bases between them. The CDR3 is 13 amino acids. Germline V lookup: CDR1 MNHNY, CDR2 SVGAGI (reference sequence). Time point specified: cycle 4 day 1 (C4D1), after less than seven weeks of nivolumab. Relapse was seen in all patients after autologous stem cell transplantation, and brentuximab vedotin exposure was variable. It was by magnetic negative selection that CD4+ T cells were purified from thawed PBMCs.

The sample here was CD4+ T cells from blood, taken before the fourth cycle of nivolumab. This TCR was sampled from a human donor with classical Hodgkin lymphoma. The chain combines TRBV6-6 with TRBJ1-1; D uncertain. The CDR3 reads CASSTPRQDEAFF. The CDR3, as DNA: TGTGCCAGCAGTACCCCCAGGCAGGATGAAGCTTTCTTT.